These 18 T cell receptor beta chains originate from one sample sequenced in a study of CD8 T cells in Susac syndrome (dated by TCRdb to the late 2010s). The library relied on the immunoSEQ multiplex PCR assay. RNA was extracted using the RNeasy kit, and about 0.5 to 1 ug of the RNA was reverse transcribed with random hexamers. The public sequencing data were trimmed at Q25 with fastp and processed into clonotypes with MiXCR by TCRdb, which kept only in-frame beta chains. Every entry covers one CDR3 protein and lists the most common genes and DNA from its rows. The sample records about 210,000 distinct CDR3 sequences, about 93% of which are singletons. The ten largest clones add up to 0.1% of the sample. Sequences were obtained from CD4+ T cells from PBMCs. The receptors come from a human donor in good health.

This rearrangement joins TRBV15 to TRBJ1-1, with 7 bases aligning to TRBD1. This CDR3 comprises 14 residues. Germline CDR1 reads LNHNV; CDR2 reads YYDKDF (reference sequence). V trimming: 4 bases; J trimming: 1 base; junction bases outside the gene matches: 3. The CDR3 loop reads CATSIRDRNTEAFF. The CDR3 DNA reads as TGTGCCACCAGCATCCGGGACAGGAACACTGAAGCTTTCTTT.

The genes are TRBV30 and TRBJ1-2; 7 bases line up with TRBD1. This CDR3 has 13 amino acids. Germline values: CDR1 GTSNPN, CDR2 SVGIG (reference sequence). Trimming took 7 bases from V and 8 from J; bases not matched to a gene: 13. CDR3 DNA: TGTGCCTCCTTCTGGGGACAGTCTATCGGCTACACCTTC. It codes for CASFWGQSIGYTF. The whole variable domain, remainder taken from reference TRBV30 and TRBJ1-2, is SQTIHQWPATLVQPVGSPLSLECTVEGTSNPNLYWYRQAAGRGLQLLFYSVGIGQISSEVPQNLSASRPQDRQFILSSKKLLLSDSGFYLCASFWGQSIGYTFGSGTRLTVV.

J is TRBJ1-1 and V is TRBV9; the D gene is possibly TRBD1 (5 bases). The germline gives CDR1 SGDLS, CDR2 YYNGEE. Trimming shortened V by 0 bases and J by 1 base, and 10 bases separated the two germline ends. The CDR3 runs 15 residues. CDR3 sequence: CASSVGDLPNTEAFF. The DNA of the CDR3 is TGTGCCAGCAGCGTAGGGGACCTCCCGAACACTGAAGCTTTCTTT.

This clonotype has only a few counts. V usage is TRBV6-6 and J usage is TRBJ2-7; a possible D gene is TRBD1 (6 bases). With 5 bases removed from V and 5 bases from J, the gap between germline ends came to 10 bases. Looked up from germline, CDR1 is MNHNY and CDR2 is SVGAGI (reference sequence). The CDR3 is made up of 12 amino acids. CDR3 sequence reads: CASSPTGNEQYV. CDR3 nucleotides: TGTGCCAGCAGTCCTACAGGGAACGAGCAGTACGTC.

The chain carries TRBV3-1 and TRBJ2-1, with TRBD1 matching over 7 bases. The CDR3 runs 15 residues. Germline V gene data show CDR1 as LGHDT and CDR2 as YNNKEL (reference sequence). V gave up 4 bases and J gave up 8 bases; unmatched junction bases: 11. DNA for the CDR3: TGTGCCAGCAGCCTCTGGAGACAGGGAAGTCATGAGCAGTTCTTC. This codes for CASSLWRQGSHEQFF.

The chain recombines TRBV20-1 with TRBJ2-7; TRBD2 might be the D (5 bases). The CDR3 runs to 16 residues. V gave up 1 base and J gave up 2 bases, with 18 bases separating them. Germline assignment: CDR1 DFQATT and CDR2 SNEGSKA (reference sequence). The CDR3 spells CSARGVVGQEAYEQYF. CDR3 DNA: TGCAGTGCTAGAGGGGTTGTTGGCCAGGAGGCCTACGAGCAGTACTTC.

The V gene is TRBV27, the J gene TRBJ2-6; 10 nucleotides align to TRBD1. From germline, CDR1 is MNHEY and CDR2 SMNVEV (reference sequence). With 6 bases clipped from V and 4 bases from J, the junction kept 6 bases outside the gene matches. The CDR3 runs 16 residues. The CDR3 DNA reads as TGTGCCAGCAGACGACAGGGGGCTGCCGGGGCCAACGTCCTGACTTTC. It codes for CASRRQGAAGANVLTF. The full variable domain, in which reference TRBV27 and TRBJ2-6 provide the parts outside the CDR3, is EAQVTQNPRYLITVTGKKLTVTCSQNMNHEYMSWYRQDPGLGLRQIYYSMNVEVTDKGDVPEGYKVSRKEKRNFPLILESPSPNQTSLYFCASRRQGAAGANVLTFGAGSRLTVL.

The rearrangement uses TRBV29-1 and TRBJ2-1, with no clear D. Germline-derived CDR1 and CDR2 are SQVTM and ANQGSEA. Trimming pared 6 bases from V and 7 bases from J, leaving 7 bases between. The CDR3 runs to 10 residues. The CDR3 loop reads CSVSRNEQFF. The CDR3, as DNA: TGCAGCGTGAGTAGGAATGAGCAGTTCTTC.

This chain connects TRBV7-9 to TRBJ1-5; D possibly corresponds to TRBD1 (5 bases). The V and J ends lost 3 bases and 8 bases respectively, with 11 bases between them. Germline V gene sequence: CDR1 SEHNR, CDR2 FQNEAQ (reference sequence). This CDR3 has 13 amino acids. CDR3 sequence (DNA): TGTGCCAGCAGCTTTCAGGGTAGGAAGCCCCAGCATTTT. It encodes CASSFQGRKPQHF.

This CDR3 is CASSLGERENTEAFF. The CDR3 bases are TGCGCCAGCAGCCTGGGGGAGCGGGAGAACACTGAAGCTTTCTTT. The chain carries TRBV4-1 and TRBJ1-1; tentatively, D is TRBD1 (5 bases). Germline CDR1 MGHRA, CDR2 YSYEKL. This CDR3 has 15 residues. Trimming removed 4 bases from V and 1 base from J, with 13 bases in between.

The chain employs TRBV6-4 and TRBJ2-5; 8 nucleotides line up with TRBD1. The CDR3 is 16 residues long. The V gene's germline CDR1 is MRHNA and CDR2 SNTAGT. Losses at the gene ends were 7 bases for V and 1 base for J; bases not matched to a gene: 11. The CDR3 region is CASNQAGGGLQETQYF. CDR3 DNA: TGTGCCAGCAACCAGGCAGGGGGCGGCCTCCAAGAGACCCAGTACTTC.

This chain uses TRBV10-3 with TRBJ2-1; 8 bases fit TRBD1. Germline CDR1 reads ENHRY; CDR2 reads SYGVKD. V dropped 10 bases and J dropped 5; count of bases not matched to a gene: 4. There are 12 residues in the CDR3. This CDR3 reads CATDRGDNEQFF. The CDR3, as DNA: TGTGCCACCGACAGGGGAGACAATGAGCAGTTCTTC.

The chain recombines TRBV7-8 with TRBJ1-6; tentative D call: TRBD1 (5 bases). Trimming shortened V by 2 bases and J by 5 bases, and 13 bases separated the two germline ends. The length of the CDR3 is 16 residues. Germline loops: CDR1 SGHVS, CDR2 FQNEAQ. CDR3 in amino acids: CASSLRTGVNNSPLHF. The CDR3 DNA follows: TGTGCCAGCAGCTTACGGACGGGGGTAAATAATTCACCCCTCCACTTT. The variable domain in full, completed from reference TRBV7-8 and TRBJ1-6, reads GAGVSQSPRYKVAKRGQDVALRCDPISGHVSLFWYQQALGQGPEFLTYFQNEAQLDKSGLPSDRFFAERPEGSVSTLKIQRTQQEDSAVYLCASSLRTGVNNSPLHFGNGTRLTVT.

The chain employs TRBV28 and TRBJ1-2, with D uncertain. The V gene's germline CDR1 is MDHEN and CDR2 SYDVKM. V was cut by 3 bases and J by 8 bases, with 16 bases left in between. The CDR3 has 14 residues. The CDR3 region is CASSLNTGPWGYTF. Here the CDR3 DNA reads TGTGCCAGCAGTTTGAACACCGGCCCCTGGGGCTACACCTTC.

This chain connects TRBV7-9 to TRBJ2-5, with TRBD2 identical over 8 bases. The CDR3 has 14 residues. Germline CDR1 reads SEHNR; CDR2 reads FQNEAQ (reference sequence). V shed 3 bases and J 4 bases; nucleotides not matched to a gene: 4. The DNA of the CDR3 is TGTGCCAGCAGCTTGCCGGGGGGGACAGAGACCCAGTACTTC. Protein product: CASSLPGGTETQYF.

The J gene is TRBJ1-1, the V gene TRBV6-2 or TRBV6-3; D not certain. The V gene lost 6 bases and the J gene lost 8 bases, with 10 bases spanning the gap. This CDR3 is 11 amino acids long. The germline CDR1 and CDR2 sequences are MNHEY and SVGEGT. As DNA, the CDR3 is TGTGCCAGCAGGGACGGAGTGGAAGCTTTCTTT. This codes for CASRDGVEAFF.

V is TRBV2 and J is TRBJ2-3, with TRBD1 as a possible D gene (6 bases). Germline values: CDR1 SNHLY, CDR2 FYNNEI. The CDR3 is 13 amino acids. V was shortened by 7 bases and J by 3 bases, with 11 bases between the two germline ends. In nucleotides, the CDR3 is TGTGCCAGCAAACAACAGGGTACAGATACGCAGTATTTT. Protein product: CASKQQGTDTQYF.

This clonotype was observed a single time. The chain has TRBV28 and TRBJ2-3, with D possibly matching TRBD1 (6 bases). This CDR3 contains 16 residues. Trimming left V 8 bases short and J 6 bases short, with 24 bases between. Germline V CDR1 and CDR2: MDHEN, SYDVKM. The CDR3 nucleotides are TGTGCCAGCCCGCCAAGTTCTAGCTTGGGGGCGGATACGCAGTATTTT. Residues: CASPPSSSLGADTQYF.